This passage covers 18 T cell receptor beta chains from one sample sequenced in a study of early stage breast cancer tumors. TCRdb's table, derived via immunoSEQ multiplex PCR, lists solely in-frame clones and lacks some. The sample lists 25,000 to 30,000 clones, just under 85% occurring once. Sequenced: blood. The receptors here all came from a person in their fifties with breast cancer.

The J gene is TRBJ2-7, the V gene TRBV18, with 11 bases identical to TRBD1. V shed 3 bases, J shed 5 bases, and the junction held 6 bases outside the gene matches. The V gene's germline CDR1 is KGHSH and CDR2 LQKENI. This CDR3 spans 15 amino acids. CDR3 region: CASSPEGQGANEQYF. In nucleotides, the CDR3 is TGTGCCAGCTCACCCGAAGGACAGGGGGCTAACGAGCAGTACTTC.

The CDR3 sequence: CASSEGGGQGNSPLHF. In DNA, the CDR3 is TGTGCCAGCAGTGAAGGTGGGGGACAGGGTAATTCACCCCTCCACTTT. The chain combines TRBV6-4 with TRBJ1-6, with TRBD1 matching 9 bases. V lost 3 bases to trimming and J lost 6 bases; unmatched junction nucleotides: 6. This CDR3 contains 16 residues. Germline V gene data show CDR1 as MRHNA and CDR2 as SNTAGT.

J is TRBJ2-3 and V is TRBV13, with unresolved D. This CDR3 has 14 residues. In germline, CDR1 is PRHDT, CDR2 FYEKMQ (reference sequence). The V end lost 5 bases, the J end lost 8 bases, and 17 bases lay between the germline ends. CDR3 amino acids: CASSLRTPHRTQYF. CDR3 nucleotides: TGTGCCAGCAGCCTACGGACGCCCCATCGTACGCAGTATTTT.

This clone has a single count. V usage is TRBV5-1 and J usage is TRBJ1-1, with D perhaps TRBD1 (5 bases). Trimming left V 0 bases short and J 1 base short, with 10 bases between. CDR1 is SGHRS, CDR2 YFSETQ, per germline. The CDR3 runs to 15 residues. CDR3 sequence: CASSLDPGRNTEAFF. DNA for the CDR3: TGCGCCAGCAGCTTGGATCCGGGGCGGAACACTGAAGCTTTCTTT.

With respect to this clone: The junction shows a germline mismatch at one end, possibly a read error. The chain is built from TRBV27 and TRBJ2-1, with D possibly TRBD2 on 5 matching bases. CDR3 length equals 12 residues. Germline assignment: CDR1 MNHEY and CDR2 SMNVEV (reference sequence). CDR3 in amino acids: CASSFPGSGFIF. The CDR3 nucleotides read TGTGCCAGCAGTTTTCCGGGATCGGGGTTTATCTTC.

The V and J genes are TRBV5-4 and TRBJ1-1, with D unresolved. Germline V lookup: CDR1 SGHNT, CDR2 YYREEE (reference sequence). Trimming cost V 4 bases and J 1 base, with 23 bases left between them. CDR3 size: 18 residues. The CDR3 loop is CASSLSISRYDTNTEAFF. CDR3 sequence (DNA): TGTGCCAGCAGCCTGAGCATATCACGATACGACACGAACACTGAAGCTTTCTTT.

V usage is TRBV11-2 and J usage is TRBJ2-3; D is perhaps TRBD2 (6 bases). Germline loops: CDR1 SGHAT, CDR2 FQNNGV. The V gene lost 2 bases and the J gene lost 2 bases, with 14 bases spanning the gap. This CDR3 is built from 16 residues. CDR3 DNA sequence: TGTGCCAGCAGCTTAAGGCGGGACGTCATCACAGATACGCAGTATTTT. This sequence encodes CASSLRRDVITDTQYF. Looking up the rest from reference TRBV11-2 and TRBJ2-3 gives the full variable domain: EAGVAQSPRYKIIEKRQSVAFWCNPISGHATLYWYQQILGQGPKLLIQFQNNGVVDDSQLPKDRFSAERLKGVDSTLKIQPAKLEDSAVYLCASSLRRDVITDTQYFGPGTRLTVL.

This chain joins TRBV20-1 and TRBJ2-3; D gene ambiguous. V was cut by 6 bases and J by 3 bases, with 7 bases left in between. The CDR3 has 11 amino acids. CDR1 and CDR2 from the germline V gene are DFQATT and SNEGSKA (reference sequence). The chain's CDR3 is CSAGATDTQYF. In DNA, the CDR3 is TGCAGTGCAGGAGCTACAGATACGCAGTATTTT.

The CDR3 bases are TGCGCCAGCAGCCAACACCTGAAAGGGACAGGGGAAGAGACCCAGTACTTC. Protein: CASSQHLKGTGEETQYF. The rearrangement uses TRBV4-3 and TRBJ2-5; TRBD1 agrees at 10 bases. The CDR3 loop spans 17 amino acids. Germline lookup yields CDR1 LGHNA and CDR2 YSLEER. V lost 2 bases to trimming and J lost 3 bases; unmatched junction nucleotides: 9.

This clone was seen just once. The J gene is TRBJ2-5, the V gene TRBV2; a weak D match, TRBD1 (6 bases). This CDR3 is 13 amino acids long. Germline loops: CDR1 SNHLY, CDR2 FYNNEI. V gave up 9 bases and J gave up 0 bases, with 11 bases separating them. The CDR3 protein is CASKDRYQETQYF. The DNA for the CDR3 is TGTGCCAGTAAAGACAGGTACCAAGAGACCCAGTACTTC.

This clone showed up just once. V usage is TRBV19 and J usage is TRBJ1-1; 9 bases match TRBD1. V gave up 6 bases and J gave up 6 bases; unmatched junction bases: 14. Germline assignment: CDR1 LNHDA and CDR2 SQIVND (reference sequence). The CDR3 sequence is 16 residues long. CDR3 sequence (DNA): TGTGCCAGTAGACCACAGGGGGCTAGTGTCTTGGCTGAAGCTTTCTTT. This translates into CASRPQGASVLAEAFF.

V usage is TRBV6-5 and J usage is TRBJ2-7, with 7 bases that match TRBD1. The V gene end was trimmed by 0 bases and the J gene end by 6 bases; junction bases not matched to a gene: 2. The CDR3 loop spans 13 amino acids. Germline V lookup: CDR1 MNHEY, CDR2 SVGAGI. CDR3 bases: TGTGCCAGCAGTTACTCGACAGGGCGCGAGCAGTACTTC. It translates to CASSYSTGREQYF.

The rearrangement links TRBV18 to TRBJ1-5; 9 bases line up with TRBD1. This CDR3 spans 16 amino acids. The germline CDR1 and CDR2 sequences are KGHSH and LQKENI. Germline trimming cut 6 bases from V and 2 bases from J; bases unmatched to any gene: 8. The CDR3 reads CASSSGTGRRNQPQHF. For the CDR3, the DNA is TGTGCCAGCTCGTCCGGGACAGGGAGACGCAATCAGCCCCAGCATTTT.

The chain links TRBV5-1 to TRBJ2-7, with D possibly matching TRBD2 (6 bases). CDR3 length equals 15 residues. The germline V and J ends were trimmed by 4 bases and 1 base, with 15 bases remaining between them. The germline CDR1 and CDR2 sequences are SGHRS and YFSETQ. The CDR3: CASSPGDSGSYEQYF. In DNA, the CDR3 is TGCGCCAGCAGCCCGGGAGACTCTGGATCCTACGAGCAGTACTTC.

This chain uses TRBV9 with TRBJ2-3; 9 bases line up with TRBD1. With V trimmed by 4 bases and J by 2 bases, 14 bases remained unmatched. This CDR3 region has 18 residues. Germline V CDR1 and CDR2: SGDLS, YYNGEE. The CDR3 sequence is CASSNNRDREGHTDTQYF. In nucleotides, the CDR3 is TGTGCCAGCAGCAACAACCGGGACAGGGAGGGGCACACAGATACGCAGTATTTT. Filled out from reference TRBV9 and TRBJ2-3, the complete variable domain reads DSGVTQTPKHLITATGQRVTLRCSPRSGDLSVYWYQQSLDQGLQFLIQYYNGEERAKGNILERFSAQQFPDLHSELNLSSLELGDSALYFCASSNNRDREGHTDTQYFGPGTRLTVL.

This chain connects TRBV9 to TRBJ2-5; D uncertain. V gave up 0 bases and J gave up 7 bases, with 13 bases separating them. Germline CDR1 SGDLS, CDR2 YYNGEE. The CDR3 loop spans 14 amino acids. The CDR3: CASSVAGPAGTQYF. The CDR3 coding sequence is TGTGCCAGCAGCGTAGCTGGGCCCGCTGGGACCCAGTACTTC.

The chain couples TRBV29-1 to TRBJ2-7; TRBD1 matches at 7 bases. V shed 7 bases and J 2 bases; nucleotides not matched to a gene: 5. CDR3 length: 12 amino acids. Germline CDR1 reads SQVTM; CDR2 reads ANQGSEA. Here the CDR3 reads CSAKTGPYEQYF. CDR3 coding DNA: TGCAGCGCAAAGACAGGGCCCTACGAGCAGTACTTC.

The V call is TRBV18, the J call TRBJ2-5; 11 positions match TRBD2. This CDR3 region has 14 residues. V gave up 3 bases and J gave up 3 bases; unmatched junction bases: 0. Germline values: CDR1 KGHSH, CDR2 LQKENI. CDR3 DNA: TGTGCCAGCTCACCGGGACTAGCGGAAGAGACCCAGTACTTC. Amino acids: CASSPGLAEETQYF.